Below are 21 T cell receptor beta chains sequenced from a single sample in a study of blood T cell repertoires in COVID-19. Sequenced by immunoSEQ multiplex PCR; TCRdb stores in-frame clones only, minus some. The repertoire has approximately 110,000 clones, roughly 84% of them found once; the top ten carry under 9.5%. Sequenced input: peripheral blood. All receptors derive from a woman aged 40 to 49 with acute or convalescent COVID-19.

The chain is built from TRBV6-1 and TRBJ2-2, with D possibly matching TRBD2 (6 bases). Germline CDR1 is MNHNS and CDR2 is SASEGT. The CDR3 totals 16 residues. V lost 4 bases and J 7 bases, leaving 19 bases between the germline ends. CDR3 sequence (DNA): TGTGCCAGCAGTGGTATCCGGGGGTTTAAGGTCGGGGAGCTGTTTTTT. Translated: CASSGIRGFKVGELFF.

The V call is TRBV6-5, the J call TRBJ1-1; D remains ambiguous. The ends were cut back, 9 bases at V and 4 bases at J, with 15 bases in the middle. Germline CDR1 and CDR2: MNHEY and SVGAGI. The CDR3 consists of 13 residues. DNA for the CDR3: TGTGCCAGTCGAATGGGAGGTATCACTGAAGCTTTCTTT. This sequence encodes CASRMGGITEAFF.

This chain connects TRBV2 to TRBJ1-4; 7 nucleotides agree with TRBD1. In germline, CDR1 is SNHLY, CDR2 FYNNEI. V lost 6 bases to trimming and J lost 8 bases; unmatched junction nucleotides: 9. The CDR3 extends over 14 amino acids. CDR3 nucleotide sequence: TGTGCCAGCAGGGGCGACAGGGTTTCGGAAAAACTGTTTTTT. It is translated as CASRGDRVSEKLFF.

V and J are TRBV6-5 and TRBJ2-3; TRBD2 matches 12 bases. Per germline, CDR1 MNHEY and CDR2 SVGAGI. The junction had 4 bases not matched to a gene; V was cut back by 6 bases and J by 3 bases. This CDR3 is built from 15 residues. CDR3 bases: TGTGCCAGCAGCCGACTAGCGGGGGAAACAGATACGCAGTATTTT. Encoded protein: CASSRLAGETDTQYF.

The chain is built from TRBV7-3 and TRBJ2-5; 8 nucleotides agree with TRBD2. The CDR3 is made up of 16 amino acids. The germline V gene has CDR1 SGHTA and CDR2 FQGTGA. V dropped 4 bases and J dropped 2; count of bases not matched to a gene: 9. The CDR3 nucleotides read TGTGCCAGCAGCTCCAAGGCGGGGGGCTTGCAAGAGACCCAGTACTTC. Its protein product is CASSSKAGGLQETQYF.

This clone came up a few times. The V and J genes are TRBV4-1 and TRBJ2-1; D not certain. V lost 3 bases and J lost 6, with 3 bases in between. The CDR3 is 11 amino acids. Germline CDR1 MGHRA, CDR2 YSYEKL. CDR3 coding DNA: TGCGCCAGCAGCCACGTCAATGAGCAGTTCTTC. This encodes CASSHVNEQFF.

The J gene is TRBJ1-1, the V gene TRBV3-1 (or the pseudogene TRBV3-2), with D possibly TRBD1 on 6 matching bases. V was clipped by 4 bases and J by 5 bases, with 14 bases between them. The germline V gene has CDR1 LGHDT and CDR2 YNNKEL (reference sequence). The CDR3 covers 14 residues. This chain's CDR3 is CASSPTTGSTEAFF. The CDR3 DNA sequence: TGTGCCAGCAGCCCCACGACAGGTTCAACTGAAGCTTTCTTT.

The chain couples TRBV5-1 to TRBJ2-7, with 8 nucleotides matching TRBD2. CDR1 and CDR2 (germline): SGHRS, YFSETQ. The V and J ends lost 2 bases and 6 bases, in that order; junction bases with no gene match: 7. The CDR3 is 14 amino acids. The CDR3 DNA reads as TGCGCCAGCAGCTTCGCGGGGGGCCTCGGCGAGCAGTACTTC. Translation: CASSFAGGLGEQYF.

This chain joins TRBV11-3 and TRBJ1-6, with TRBD1 matching over 7 bases. The V gene end was trimmed by 5 bases and the J gene end by 7 bases; junction bases not matched to a gene: 5. This CDR3 has 14 amino acids. Germline V lookup: CDR1 SGHNT, CDR2 YENEEA. In DNA form, the CDR3 reads TGTGCCAGCAGCCGGACAGGATTCAATTCACCCCTCCACTTT. It translates to CASSRTGFNSPLHF.

This sequence joins TRBV29-1 and TRBJ1-3; D is possibly TRBD1 (6 bases). Germline-derived CDR1 and CDR2 are SQVTM and ANQGSEA. This CDR3 has 12 amino acids. V lost 4 bases and J 2 bases, leaving 6 bases between the germline ends. CDR3 DNA: TGCAGCGTTGGGACAGCTGGAAACACCATATATTTT. Its protein is CSVGTAGNTIYF.

By frequency in the sample, this clone is medium-sized. This chain uses TRBV5-5 with TRBJ1-2; D not resolved. The germline V gene encodes CDR1 SGHKS and CDR2 YYEKEE (reference sequence). V was cut by 4 bases and J by 4 bases, with 17 bases left in between. The CDR3 covers 15 residues. The CDR3 spells CASSTIITDTYGYTF. As DNA, the CDR3 is TGTGCCAGCAGCACTATAATTACGGATACCTATGGCTACACCTTC.

As regards this clone: The germline gene is not matched at one end of the junction; a read error may be the cause. V is TRBV6-1 and J is TRBJ2-7; 7 bases fit TRBD2. There are 19 residues in the CDR3. Germline CDR1 is MNHNS and CDR2 is SASEGT. The CDR3 region is CASSEFRVAGRRTAYEQYF. The CDR3 DNA follows: TGTGCCAGTAGTGAATTCCGGGTAGCGGGTAGACGAACCGCCTACGAGCAGTACTTC.

Worth noting for this clone: Within the sample, other DNA sequences also encode this same CDR3. The V call is TRBV14, the J call TRBJ1-3, with D unclear. Germline V gene lookup returns CDR1 SGHDN and CDR2 FVKESK. With 4 bases removed from V and 5 bases from J, the gap between germline ends came to 6 bases. The CDR3 spans 12 residues. This chain's CDR3 is CASSPQRNTIYF. Here the CDR3 DNA reads TGTGCCAGCAGCCCGCAGAGAAACACCATATATTTT.

Here the CDR3 reads CASSDSRRGQMNNEQFF. CDR3 nucleotide sequence: TGTGCCAGCAGCGACTCGAGGAGGGGACAGATGAACAATGAGCAGTTCTTC. This sequence joins TRBV9 and TRBJ2-1; D possibly corresponds to TRBD1 (7 bases). The germline CDR1 and CDR2 sequences are SGDLS and YYNGEE. The length of the CDR3 is 17 residues. V was shortened by 3 bases and J by 5 bases, with 21 bases between the two germline ends.

The chain couples TRBV7-9 to TRBJ2-4, with a possible D match to TRBD1 (7 bases). This CDR3 region has 18 residues. The V end lost 1 base, the J end lost 0 bases, and 16 bases lay between the germline ends. CDR1 and CDR2 (germline): SEHNR, FQNEAQ (reference sequence). CDR3 protein: CASSLVRGDSLAKNIQYF. CDR3 sequence (DNA): TGTGCCAGCAGCTTAGTGAGGGGGGACAGCCTAGCCAAAAACATTCAGTACTTC.

The chain combines TRBV10-3 with TRBJ1-1; D might be TRBD1 (5 bases). The length of the CDR3 is 16 residues. CDR1 ENHRY and CDR2 SYGVKD come from the germline V gene. Between the trimmed V and J ends, which lost 0 bases and 5 bases, there was a span of 16 bases. CDR3 in amino acids: CAISESLGRVETEAFF. The CDR3 coding sequence is TGTGCCATCAGTGAGTCCTTGGGCAGGGTAGAGACTGAAGCTTTCTTT.

The chain employs TRBV5-1 and TRBJ2-2, with 8 bases aligning to TRBD1. This CDR3 has 14 residues. Trimming cost V 0 bases and J 6 bases; bases outside gene matches: 1. Germline CDR1 and CDR2: SGHRS and YFSETQ. The CDR3 region is CASSLGTGPGELFF. CDR3 sequence (DNA): TGCGCCAGCAGCTTGGGGACAGGGCCCGGGGAGCTGTTTTTT.

The chain joins TRBV5-6 to TRBJ1-5; possible D gene TRBD1, 6 bases. Trimming removed 5 bases from V and 2 bases from J, with 14 bases in between. CDR1 is SGHDT, CDR2 YYEEEE, per germline. This CDR3 has 15 amino acids. CDR3 region: CASSRRTAGNQPQHF. The CDR3 region has the DNA TGTGCCAGCAGTAGACGGACAGCCGGCAATCAGCCCCAGCATTTT.

The V call is TRBV4-3, the J call TRBJ1-2, with TRBD1 matching over 7 bases. This CDR3 is built from 13 residues. After removal of 4 bases from V and 6 bases from J, the junction contained 5 bases not matched to a gene. Germline CDR1 and CDR2: LGHNA and YSLEER. Written as DNA, the CDR3 is TGCGCCAGCAGCCCGGACAGGAGACATGGCTACACCTTC. This gives the protein CASSPDRRHGYTF.

The chain combines TRBV15 with TRBJ1-4; D gene ambiguous. Trimming took off 1 base at V and 4 bases at J, with 10 bases between the two ends. There are 15 residues in the CDR3. Germline V lookup: CDR1 LNHNV, CDR2 YYDKDF (reference sequence). Written as DNA, the CDR3 is TGTGCCACCAGCAGAGTGAGGCGGGGTAATGAAAAACTGTTTTTT. Translating gives CATSRVRRGNEKLFF. Variable domain in full (rest from reference TRBV15 and TRBJ1-4): DAMVIQNPRYQVTQFGKPVTLSCSQTLNHNVMYWYQQKSSQAPKLLFHYYDKDFNNEADTPDNFQSRRPNTSFCFLDIRSPGLGDTAMYLCATSRVRRGNEKLFFGSGTQLSVL.

In DNA form, the CDR3 reads TGTGCCAGCAGGAAACAGGGGATCTCTGGAAACACCATATATTTT. Residues: CASRKQGISGNTIYF. The V and J genes are TRBV6-5 and TRBJ1-3, with 7 positions matching TRBD1. Germline V CDR1 and CDR2: MNHEY, SVGAGI. With V trimmed by 6 bases and J by 0 bases, 5 bases remained unmatched. The length of the CDR3 is 15 residues.